The T cell receptor (beta chain) described here comes from a study of shared clonotypes between healthy human individuals. Broader study findings: Blood was the sole source, and tissue repertoires probably differ.

TCRdb keeps only in-frame clones here, not all; method: immunoSEQ multiplex PCR. The table lists 950,000 to 1,300,000 clones, around 76% of them singletons, with 1.4% to 1.5% in the top ten. With respect to this clone: The antigen remains undetermined.

V dropped 2 bases and J dropped 1 base, with 10 bases sitting between them. Per germline, CDR1 SGHDN and CDR2 FVKESK. CDR3 size: 15 residues. The sample consisted of memory CD4+ T cells sorted from blood. This sample's subset: CD45RA-negative fraction. This chain connects TRBV14 to TRBJ2-3; maybe TRBD2 (6 bases). The TCR comes from a man younger than 35 in good health. The chain's CDR3 is CASSQLAIGTDTQYF. In DNA, the CDR3 is TGTGCCAGCAGCCAACTAGCGATAGGCACAGATACGCAGTATTTT.